A selection of T cell receptor beta chains follows, all from one sample in a study of cytomegalovirus exposure and HLA in healthy donors. TCRdb's copy holds only in-frame clones and misses some; the assay was immunoSEQ multiplex PCR. This repertoire shows about 100,000 clones, 80% found once; its top ten account for less than 9.5%. The sequencing sample was made of PBMCs. The receptors stem from a man aged 25-45 years in good health and CMV-seronegative. The CDR3 runs from the conserved cysteine through the conserved F or W. A D gene is named only where the DNA matches it firmly. Only some rows state a clone size, as once, few, many or a class for expanded clones.

j_gene	abundance	d_gene	v_gene	CDR3aa	CDR3nt
TRBJ2-7	-	-	TRBV15	CATSDSLSEQYF	TGTGCCACCAGCGACAGCCTGTCCGAGCAGTACTTC
TRBJ2-5	few	TRBD1	TRBV27	CASSPLRGPQETQYF	TGTGCCAGCAGCCCCCTCAGGGGGCCACAAGAGACCCAGTACTTC
TRBJ1-2	-	TRBD1	TRBV28	CASSLSRTGRLDTF	TGTGCCAGCAGTTTAAGTCGGACAGGGAGACTGGACACCTTC
TRBJ2-1	-	TRBD1	TRBV2	CASSDLDRGRFF	TGTGCCAGCAGCGATTTAGACAGGGGTCGTTTCTTC
TRBJ2-7	few	TRBD1	TRBV25-1	CASSEGQGADEQYF	TGTGCCAGCAGTGAGGGTCAGGGGGCGGACGAGCAGTACTTC
TRBJ2-7	-	TRBD1	TRBV5-4	CASSNRDRSFYEQYF	TGTGCCAGCAGCAACCGGGACAGGAGTTTCTACGAGCAGTACTTC
TRBJ1-2	few	-	TRBV29-1	CSATGSNYGYTF	TGCAGCGCGACAGGCTCTAACTATGGCTACACCTTC
TRBJ1-1	-	TRBD1	TRBV27	CASSLRTGPNTEAFF	TGTGCCAGCAGTCTAAGGACAGGGCCGAACACTGAAGCTTTCTTT
TRBJ1-5	-	TRBD1	TRBV6-4	CASSDSAGGNQPQHF	TGTGCCAGCAGTGACTCAGCAGGGGGCAACCAGCCCCAGCATTTT
TRBJ2-5	few	-	TRBV2	CATREVLQETQYF	TGTGCCACCAGGGAGGTCCTCCAAGAGACCCAGTACTTC
TRBJ1-1	-	-	TRBV6-5	CASSYHGKNTEAFF	TGTGCCAGCAGTTACCATGGCAAGAACACTGAAGCTTTCTTT
TRBJ2-7	-	-	TRBV5-6	CASSLTGDQQYF	TGTGCCAGCAGCTTGACCGGGGATCAGCAGTACTTC
TRBJ1-1	-	-	TRBV2	CASRTDRNTEAFF	TGTGCCAGCAGAACCGACAGGAACACTGAAGCTTTCTTT
TRBJ1-5	-	TRBD1	TRBV27	CASSLSTQGAEQPQHF	TGTGCCAGCAGTTTATCGACACAGGGGGCTGAACAGCCCCAGCATTTT
TRBJ2-3	-	TRBD2	TRBV4-3	CASSRGTKYTQYF	TGCGCCAGCAGCCGCGGGACTAAATATACGCAGTATTTT
TRBJ2-7	few	-	TRBV11-2	CASSPLQGPRHYEQYF	TGTGCCAGCAGCCCTCTACAGGGCCCCAGACACTACGAGCAGTACTTC
TRBJ2-7	once	-	TRBV5-1	CASSLGRRVAYEQYF	TGCGCCAGCAGCTTGGGACGGAGGGTGGCCTACGAGCAGTACTTC
TRBJ2-3	-	TRBD2	TRBV9	CASSAHGLASTDTQYF	TGTGCCAGCAGCGCCCACGGACTAGCGAGCACAGATACGCAGTATTTT
TRBJ1-1	-	-	TRBV9	CASSSLGGPEAFF	TGTGCCAGCAGCTCCCTCGGGGGGCCTGAAGCTTTCTTT
TRBJ2-2	-	TRBD1	TRBV9	CASSVATGQATGELFF	TGTGCCAGCAGCGTAGCTACAGGACAGGCCACCGGGGAGCTGTTTTTT
TRBJ2-3	-	TRBD2	TRBV5-1	CASSSAGTITDTQYF	TGCGCCAGCAGCTCAGCGGGGACCATCACAGATACGCAGTATTTT
TRBJ2-7	-	-	TRBV6-1	CASSEVTGSSYEQYF	TGTGCCAGCAGTGAAGTCACGGGGAGCTCCTACGAGCAGTACTTC
TRBJ1-5	-	TRBD1	TRBV28	CASGGQAGQPQHF	TGTGCCAGCGGCGGACAGGCAGGTCAGCCCCAGCATTTT
TRBJ1-6	-	-	TRBV19	CASSITQAPLHF	TGTGCCAGTAGTATAACTCAGGCGCCCCTCCACTTT
TRBJ1-2	-	-	TRBV19	CASSPSGTSNYGYTF	TGTGCCAGTAGTCCTTCTGGGACATCTAACTATGGCTACACCTTC
TRBJ1-6	medium-sized	-	TRBV6-5	CASSYSPGDSPLHF	TGTGCCAGCAGTTACTCTCCAGGGGACTCACCCCTCCACTTT
TRBJ1-1	-	-	TRBV6-6	CASSYHSRGGTEAFF	TGTGCCAGCAGTTATCACAGTCGGGGTGGGACTGAAGCTTTCTTT
TRBJ2-7	-	TRBD1	TRBV10-3	CAISFGTGAEQYF	TGTGCCATCAGTTTTGGGACAGGGGCCGAGCAGTACTTC
TRBJ1-4	-	-	TRBV30	CAWSVSWAGAEKLFF	TGTGCCTGGAGTGTCTCGTGGGCAGGGGCTGAAAAACTGTTTTTT
TRBJ2-1	once	-	TRBV27	CASSLSDTYNEQFF	TGTGCCAGCAGTCTATCGGACACCTACAATGAGCAGTTCTTC
TRBJ1-4	few	-	TRBV2	CASSEGSVPGGEKLFF	TGTGCCAGCAGTGAGGGTAGTGTTCCGGGGGGCGAAAAACTGTTTTTT
TRBJ2-5	-	TRBD1	TRBV19	CASSIVRGQKETQYF	TGTGCCAGTAGTATAGTAAGGGGGCAGAAGGAGACCCAGTACTTC
TRBJ2-7	-	TRBD1	TRBV2	CASTVSGTGENEQYF	TGTGCCAGCACCGTCTCCGGGACAGGGGAGAATGAGCAGTACTTC
TRBJ2-7	-	TRBD2	TRBV7-9	CASSQTGLAGEQYF	TGTGCCAGCAGCCAGACGGGACTAGCGGGCGAGCAGTACTTC
TRBJ1-2	once	-	TRBV30	CAWKKGSALNYGYTF	TGTGCCTGGAAGAAGGGGTCAGCACTTAACTATGGCTACACCTTC
TRBJ2-4	few	TRBD1	TRBV15	CATSRETGGLGNIQYF	TGTGCCACCAGCAGAGAAACAGGGGGTTTAGGGAACATTCAGTACTTC
TRBJ1-5	-	-	TRBV7-2	CASSTRTAENQPQHF	TGTGCCAGCAGCACCCGAACGGCGGAAAATCAGCCCCAGCATTTT
TRBJ1-2	-	-	TRBV20-1	CGAPAAQGHF	TGCGGTGCTCCCGCAGCCCAGGGGCATTTC
TRBJ2-3	-	-	TRBV7-9	CSSSRDFQAQYF	TGTTCCAGCAGCCGGGACTTCCAAGCGCAGTATTTT
TRBJ1-1	-	-	TRBV28	CASSFRGVKTEAFF	TGTGCCAGCAGTTTTCGCGGGGTAAAGACTGAAGCTTTCTTT
TRBJ2-3	-	-	TRBV5-1	CASSLATADTQYF	TGCGCCAGCAGCTTGGCCACAGCAGATACGCAGTATTTT
TRBJ2-1	-	-	TRBV9	CASSVEFWSSYNEQFF	TGTGCCAGCAGCGTGGAGTTCTGGAGCTCCTACAATGAGCAGTTCTTC
TRBJ2-5	-	TRBD2	TRBV7-6	CASSPTHGGAPETQYF	TGTGCCAGCAGCCCCACTCACGGGGGGGCCCCGGAGACCCAGTACTTC
TRBJ2-3	-	TRBD2	TRBV9	CASSVNPLAGGDTQYF	TGTGCCAGCAGCGTAAATCCCCTAGCGGGAGGAGATACGCAGTATTTT
TRBJ2-5	-	TRBD2	TRBV15	CATSRDKLAGGYQETQYF	TGTGCCACCAGCAGAGACAAACTAGCGGGGGGTTACCAAGAGACCCAGTACTTC
TRBJ1-1	-	TRBD1	TRBV19	CASSGQGVQNTEAFF	TGTGCCAGTTCTGGACAGGGGGTGCAGAACACTGAAGCTTTCTTT
TRBJ1-2	-	TRBD1	TRBV11-2	CASSSIKGQGNGYTF	TGTGCCAGCAGCTCTATAAAAGGACAGGGGAATGGCTACACCTTC
TRBJ1-2	-	TRBD1	TRBV11-2	CASSNLRDRGVGYTF	TGTGCCAGCTCCAACCTTCGGGACAGGGGCGTTGGCTACACCTTC
TRBJ1-1	few	-	TRBV7-9	CASSLVVGAYTEAFF	TGTGCCAGCAGCTTAGTAGTGGGGGCGTACACTGAAGCTTTCTTT
TRBJ2-7	-	-	TRBV28	CASSPQGRTYEQYF	TGTGCCAGCAGTCCACAGGGACGAACCTACGAGCAGTACTTC
TRBJ1-3	-	-	TRBV5-8	CASTLLTGTSSGNTIYF	TGTGCCAGCACCTTACTGACCGGGACAAGCTCTGGAAACACCATATATTTT
TRBJ2-7	-	TRBD1	TRBV6-1	CASSQTGDKYEQYF	TGTGCCAGCAGCCAGACAGGGGACAAGTACGAGCAGTACTTC
TRBJ2-1	-	-	TRBV11-3	CASSLGAGREGYNEQFF	TGTGCCAGCAGCTTAGGGGCGGGGCGGGAAGGTTACAATGAGCAGTTCTTC
TRBJ1-2	few	-	TRBV4-1	CASSQESRGDGYTF	TGCGCCAGCAGCCAAGAGTCTAGGGGCGATGGCTACACCTTC